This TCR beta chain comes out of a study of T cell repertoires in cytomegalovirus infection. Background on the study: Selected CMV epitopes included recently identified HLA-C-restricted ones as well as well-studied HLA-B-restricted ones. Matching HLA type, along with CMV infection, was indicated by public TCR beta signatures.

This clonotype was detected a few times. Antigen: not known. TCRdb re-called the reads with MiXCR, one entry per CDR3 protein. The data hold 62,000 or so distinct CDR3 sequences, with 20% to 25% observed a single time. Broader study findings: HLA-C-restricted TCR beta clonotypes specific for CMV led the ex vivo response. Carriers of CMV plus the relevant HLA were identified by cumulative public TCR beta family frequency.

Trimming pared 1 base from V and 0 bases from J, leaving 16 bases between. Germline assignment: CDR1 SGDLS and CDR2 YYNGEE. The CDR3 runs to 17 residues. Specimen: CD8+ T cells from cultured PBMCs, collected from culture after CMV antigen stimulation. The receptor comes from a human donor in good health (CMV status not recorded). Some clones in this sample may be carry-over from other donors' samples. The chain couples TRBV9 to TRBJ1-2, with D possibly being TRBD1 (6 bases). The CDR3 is CASSVREWTEANYGYTF. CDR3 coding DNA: TGTGCCAGCAGCGTAAGGGAGTGGACAGAAGCTAACTATGGCTACACCTTC.